Below are 15 T cell receptor beta chains sequenced from a single sample in a study of cytomegalovirus exposure and HLA in healthy donors. Vbeta (60) and Jbeta (13) primers were used in the PCR. Using immunoSEQ multiplex PCR, the repertoire was profiled, and TCRdb retains in-frame clones only, with some absent. Of about 130,000 clones listed, approximately 80% are singletons. The sequencing input was PBMCs. These receptors were obtained from a man aged 25 to 40 in good health and CMV-seronegative.

As DNA, the CDR3 is TGTGCCATCAGTGGAGGGGAGGGTTTAAACATTCAGTACTTC. It specifies CAISGGEGLNIQYF. V and J are TRBV10-3 and TRBJ2-4; TRBD2 agrees at 7 bases. This CDR3 spans 14 amino acids. After removal of 4 bases from V and 6 bases from J, the junction contained 6 bases not matched to a gene. CDR1 is ENHRY, CDR2 SYGVKD, per germline.

The chain carries TRBV6-1 and TRBJ2-1; TRBD2 agrees at 12 bases. This CDR3 has 16 amino acids. Trimming took 2 bases from V and 10 from J; bases not matched to a gene: 9. Germline V CDR1 and CDR2: MNHNS, SASEGT. For the CDR3, the DNA is TGTGCCAGCAGTGAATTCAAGACTAGCGGGAGAAGGGAGCAGTTCTTC. This sequence encodes CASSEFKTSGRREQFF.

The J gene is TRBJ2-3, the V gene TRBV5-1, with D possibly TRBD2 on 6 matching bases. The CDR3 runs 14 residues. The germline V gene encodes CDR1 SGHRS and CDR2 YFSETQ. The V end lost 5 bases, the J end lost 1 base, and 11 bases lay between the germline ends. The chain's CDR3 is CASSSERGTDTQYF. CDR3 DNA: TGCGCCAGCAGTTCTGAGCGGGGCACAGATACGCAGTATTTT. Based on the CDR3 plus reference TRBV5-1 and TRBJ2-3, the full variable domain is KAGVTQTPRYLIKTRGQQVTLSCSPISGHRSVSWYQQTPGQGLQFLFEYFSETQRNKGNFPGRFSGRQFSNSRSEMNVSTLELGDSALYLCASSSERGTDTQYFGPGTRLTVL.

The V call is TRBV7-8, the J call TRBJ2-5; 13 bases match TRBD2. CDR1 and CDR2 from the germline V gene are SGHVS and FQNEAQ. The V and J ends lost 4 bases and 5 bases, in that order; junction bases with no gene match: 7. CDR3 length: 16 residues. CDR3 loop: CASSSRTSGSRETQYF. DNA of the CDR3: TGTGCCAGCAGCTCTCGGACTAGCGGGAGTCGGGAGACCCAGTACTTC.

The gene calls are TRBV10-3 and TRBJ2-6, with 10 bases fitting TRBD1. CDR1 is ENHRY and CDR2 is SYGVKD in the germline V gene. The CDR3 consists of 16 residues. J gave up 2 bases and V 6 bases, and 4 bases lay outside the gene matches. The CDR3 sequence: CAIRGTGAPGANVLTF. The CDR3 coding sequence is TGTGCCATCAGGGGGACAGGGGCCCCTGGGGCCAACGTCCTGACTTTC.

J is TRBJ2-7 and V is TRBV30; D might be TRBD2 (7 bases). The CDR3 contains 14 residues. The ends were cut back, 5 bases at V and 4 bases at J, with 18 bases in the middle. CDR1 and CDR2 from the germline V gene are GTSNPN and SVGIG (reference sequence). CDR3 bases: TGTGCCTGGGTCCATAATGGGAGGGGGTACGAGCAGTACTTC. Its translation is CAWVHNGRGYEQYF.

This clone showed up just once. This chain joins TRBV11-3 and TRBJ1-1; D remains ambiguous. V was pared by 0 bases and J by 1 base, with 6 bases between. The CDR3 loop spans 14 amino acids. Germline lookup yields CDR1 SGHNT and CDR2 YENEEA. The CDR3 nucleotides are TGTGCCAGCAGCTTAGATGGCGGGAACACTGAAGCTTTCTTT. Its translation is CASSLDGGNTEAFF. Full variable domain (rest looked up from reference TRBV11-3 and TRBJ1-1): EAGVVQSPRYKIIEKKQPVAFWCNPISGHNTLYWYLQNLGQGPELLIRYENEEAVDDSQLPKDRFSAERLKGVDSTLKIQPAELGDSAVYLCASSLDGGNTEAFFGQGTRLTVV.

The rearrangement uses TRBV28 and TRBJ2-2; D unresolved. Trimming took off 7 bases at V and 5 bases at J, with 11 bases between the two ends. The CDR3 loop spans 13 amino acids. The V gene's germline CDR1 is MDHEN and CDR2 SYDVKM. CDR3 amino acids: CASTHLGTGELFF. The CDR3 bases are TGTGCCAGCACCCACCTAGGTACCGGGGAGCTGTTTTTT.

The chain has TRBV6-5 and TRBJ1-2, with TRBD1 matching 9 bases. Germline CDR1 and CDR2: MNHEY and SVGAGI. The CDR3 loop spans 14 amino acids. V lost 7 bases to trimming and J lost 8 bases; unmatched junction nucleotides: 11. This chain's CDR3 is CASKQPGQGSGYTF. The DNA for the CDR3 is TGTGCCAGCAAACAGCCGGGACAGGGCTCGGGCTACACCTTC.

This rearrangement joins TRBV19 to TRBJ2-7; D call uncertain. The CDR3 length is 15 residues. Germline V gives CDR1 LNHDA, CDR2 SQIVND (reference sequence). Trimming pared 0 bases from V and 6 bases from J, leaving 15 bases between. CDR3 residues: CASSIDWSTTGEQYF. CDR3 bases: TGTGCCAGTAGTATAGATTGGAGTACGACTGGCGAGCAGTACTTC.

The gene calls are TRBV18 and TRBJ2-5, with a possible D match to TRBD1 (6 bases). The V gene lost 10 bases and the J gene lost 3 bases, with 15 bases spanning the gap. Germline V gene sequence: CDR1 KGHSH, CDR2 LQKENI. The CDR3 is made up of 13 amino acids. This CDR3 is CANLRGQEETQYF. The CDR3 DNA reads TGTGCCAACCTCAGGGGTCAGGAAGAGACCCAGTACTTC.

This chain joins TRBV15 and TRBJ2-7, with 10 positions matching TRBD2. The CDR3 sequence is 15 residues long. Trimming removed 1 base from V and 6 bases from J; junction bases left unmatched: 6. Looked up from germline, CDR1 is LNHNV and CDR2 is YYDKDF (reference sequence). The DNA for the CDR3 is TGTGCCACCAGCAGAGGCCTAGCGGGAGTATTCGAGCAGTACTTC. The encoded protein is CATSRGLAGVFEQYF.

The rearrangement links TRBV20-1 to TRBJ1-5; D might be TRBD1 (6 bases). The CDR3 covers 11 residues. The V end lost 3 bases, the J end lost 11 bases, and 11 bases lay between the germline ends. Germline V CDR1 and CDR2: DFQATT, SNEGSKA (reference sequence). The CDR3 region is CSARGDTAQHF. The CDR3 nucleotides read TGCAGTGCTAGGGGGGACACGGCCCAGCATTTT.

This clone was picked up one time. The CDR3 nucleotides read TGTGCCAGCAGCTACCTTAGCGGGAGTGCCCACGAGCAGTACTTC. It codes for CASSYLSGSAHEQYF. The chain joins TRBV5-6 to TRBJ2-7, with 9 positions matching TRBD2. CDR3 length equals 15 residues. The germline gives CDR1 SGHDT, CDR2 YYEEEE. V gave up 3 bases and J gave up 5 bases; unmatched junction bases: 9.

The rearrangement joins TRBV6-5 to TRBJ2-1; TRBD1 matches 8 bases. The length of the CDR3 is 15 residues. Germline-derived CDR1 and CDR2 are MNHEY and SVGAGI. After removal of 2 bases from V and 6 bases from J, the junction contained 6 bases not matched to a gene. The CDR3, as DNA: TGTGCCAGCAGTTACCGGACAGGGAGCAGCAATGAGCAGTTCTTC. This translates into CASSYRTGSSNEQFF.